The T cell receptor (beta chain) under discussion was sequenced for a study of vaccination and CD4 T cells after COVID-19 (dated by TCRdb to 2022 to 2024). The study in broad terms: The convalescent cohort comprised six males and four females, including two Hispanic individuals, seven Caucasians, two Asians and one multiracial person. In ten to eleven COVID-19 convalescent patients and a few infection-naive healthy vaccine recipients, researchers compared the spike-specific CD4+ TCR repertoire from before mRNA vaccination with the repertoire from after. Control cultures used a CEFX viral epitope pool as positive control, an HIV-1 Nef peptide pool as negative control, or no peptide. Post-vaccine blood samples were taken a median of 72 days after the second vaccine dose, with a range of about 13 to 250 days. Two doses of either the Pfizer-BioNTech BNT162b2 vaccine (n=8) or the Moderna mRNA-1273 vaccine (n=2) were administered to participants. Post-COVID blood samples from convalescent patients were collected a median of around 110 days after diagnosis, with a range of roughly 35 to 161 days. Culture stimuli were overlapping spike peptide pools from SARS-CoV-2 and from the common cold coronaviruses HCoV-NL63, HCoV-OC43 and HCoV-229E. At the TCR clonotype level, an earlier paper using these donors assessed memory CD4+ T cell crossreactivity between SARS-CoV-2 and common cold coronavirus spike proteins.

Details on this clonotype: It lacks a known antigen. There are no base qualities to consult, and no much larger clone falls within one base.

Study-wide conclusions, independent of this receptor: Among convalescent patients, a median 86.3% of the SARS-CoV-2-reactive clones seen after vaccination appeared only after vaccination, which suggests priming specific to the vaccine. The median number of SARS-CoV-2-reactive clonotypes rose from around 20 after infection to around 40 after vaccination, but the change was not significant. Relatively few convalescent patients were included in the study, and early timepoints after natural infection were not analyzed. Nearly all vaccine-specific clones in convalescent patients (304 of 307) were mono-reactive for SARS-CoV-2 spike rather than cross-reactive with common cold coronaviruses.

V trim: 0 bases; J trim: 6 bases; unmatched bases: 3. The CDR3, cysteine through phenylalanine, is 15 amino acids long. The sequence is cut down to CDR3 DNA, 45 bases in frame from base 1. According to the germline V gene, CDR1 reads KGHDR and CDR2 reads SFDVKD. The library was prepared using PCR. At the Johns Hopkins FTIC core, DNA from the cultured CD4+ T cells underwent TCR sequencing with the Oncomine TCR Beta short-read assay. Genomic DNA was extracted from the cultured CD4+ T cells with the QIAamp micro DNA kit. Oncomine TCR Beta libraries made from cultured CD4+ T cells were pooled using unique dual indexes and sequenced on an Illumina iSeq 100. Turning to the authors' computational methods: Non-productive sequences were removed, and CDR3s that did not start with C, did not end with F or W, or were shorter than 7 amino acids were discarded. The MANAFEST web application was used to identify antigen-specific clonotypes by comparing peptide-stimulated wells against reference wells and other culture wells. For a clone to be called positive, the clone needed an FDR below 0.05, an odds ratio above 5, and a productive frequency above 0.1% in at least two of three replicate wells. Clonotypes that were significantly expanded in both SARS-CoV-2 spike wells and at least one common cold coronavirus spike condition were defined as cross-reactive. CDR3 homology was assessed with Levenshtein distances (stringdist) and unrooted phylogenetic trees (ape) in R version 3.6.1. The public sequencing data were trimmed at Q25 with fastp and processed into clonotypes with MiXCR by TCRdb, which kept only in-frame beta chains. Each CDR3 protein gets just one entry, which takes the most common genes and DNA from the rows behind it. The V and J calls, along with clone size, are taken from TCRdb and not from the paper's own processing. Present in this sample are around 11,000 distinct CDR3 sequences, almost 40% of which were seen just once. The ten largest clones capture 20% to 25% of the sample.

According to the study, the label for this sample's treatment or condition signals: roughly ten-day PBMC culture with coronavirus spike peptide pools or control peptides (ViraFEST assay). CD4+ T cells from unexposed donors were collected before the COVID-19 pandemic (2011-2018). The study used the ViraFEST assay, which expanded antigen-specific T cells with peptide pools and then identified expanded clonotypes by TCR sequencing. Each well held approximately 2 million PBMCs cultured in IMDM containing roughly 5% human AB serum and approximately 9.8 IU/ml IL-2, with approximately 9.2 ug/ml peptide pools added. On days 3 and 7, half of the culture medium was replaced with fresh IL-2-containing medium. After approximately eleven days of culture, CD4+ T cells were isolated by negative selection with the EasySep CD4+ T cell isolation kit. As cell number allowed, CD4+ T cells from unexposed donors were tested for reactivity to SARS-CoV-2 S and N and to four common cold coronavirus spike pools. PBMCs were separated from whole blood using Ficoll-Paque Plus gradient centrifugation and then either used fresh or cryopreserved at -140C. Each culture condition was generally run in triplicate wells. The leukapheresis product used for the unexposed donors was purchased from a commercial source.

The specimen was CD4+ T cells from blood, cultured in vitro. This receptor was taken from a human donor in good health. Recombination joined TRBV24-1 with TRBJ2-2; 7 bases in the middle match TRBD1. The CDR3 region reads CATSDLKGAAGELFF. Here is the DNA: TGTGCCACCAGTGATTTGAAGGGGGCGGCCGGGGAGCTGTTTTTT.